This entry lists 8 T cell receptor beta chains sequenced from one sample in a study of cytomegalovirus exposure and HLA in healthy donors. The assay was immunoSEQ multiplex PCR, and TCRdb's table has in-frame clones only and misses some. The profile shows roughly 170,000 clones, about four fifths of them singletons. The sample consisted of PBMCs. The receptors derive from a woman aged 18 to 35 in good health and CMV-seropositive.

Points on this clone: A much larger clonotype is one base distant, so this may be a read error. The CDR3 sequence: CATDAQGGKTQYF. The CDR3 coding sequence is TGTGCCACGGACGCCCAGGGGGGAAAGACCCAGTACTTC. This chain uses TRBV15 with TRBJ2-5, with a weak D call TRBD1 (7 bases). This CDR3 is 13 amino acids long. V gave up 9 bases and J gave up 6 bases, with 17 bases separating them. Germline V gene sequence: CDR1 LNHNV, CDR2 YYDKDF (reference sequence).

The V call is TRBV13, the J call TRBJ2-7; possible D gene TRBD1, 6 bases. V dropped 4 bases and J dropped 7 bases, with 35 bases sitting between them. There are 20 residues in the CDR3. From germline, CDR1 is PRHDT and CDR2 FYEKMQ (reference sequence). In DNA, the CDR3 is TGTGCCAGCAGCTCCTCGACTCTAGACAGGAACGGACCCATCGAGGGGGAGCAGTACTTC. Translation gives CASSSSTLDRNGPIEGEQYF. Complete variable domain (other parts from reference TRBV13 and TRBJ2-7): AAGVIQSPRHLIKEKRETATLKCYPIPRHDTVYWYQQGPGQDPQFLISFYEKMQSDKGSIPDRFSAQQFSDYHSELNMSSLELGDSALYFCASSSSTLDRNGPIEGEQYFGPGTRLTVT.

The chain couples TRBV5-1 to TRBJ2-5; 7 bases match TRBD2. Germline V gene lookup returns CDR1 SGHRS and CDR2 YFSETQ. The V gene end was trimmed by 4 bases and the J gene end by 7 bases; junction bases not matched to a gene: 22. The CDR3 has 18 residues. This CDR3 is CASSPRQTAGGGVGTQYF. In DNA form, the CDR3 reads TGCGCCAGCAGCCCAAGGCAAACAGCGGGCGGGGGAGTGGGGACCCAGTACTTC.

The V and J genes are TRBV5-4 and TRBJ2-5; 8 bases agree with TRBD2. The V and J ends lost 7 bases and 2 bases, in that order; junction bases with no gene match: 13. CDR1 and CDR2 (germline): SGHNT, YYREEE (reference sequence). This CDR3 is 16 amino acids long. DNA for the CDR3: TGTGCCAGCGCTGCACAGCCCGGGGGGGGGCAAGAGACCCAGTACTTC. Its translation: CASAAQPGGGQETQYF.

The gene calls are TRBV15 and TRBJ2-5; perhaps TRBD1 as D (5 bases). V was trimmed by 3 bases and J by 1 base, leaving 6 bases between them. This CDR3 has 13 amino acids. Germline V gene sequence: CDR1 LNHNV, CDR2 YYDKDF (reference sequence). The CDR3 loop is CATSRTVQETQYF. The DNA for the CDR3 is TGTGCCACCAGCAGGACAGTCCAAGAGACCCAGTACTTC.

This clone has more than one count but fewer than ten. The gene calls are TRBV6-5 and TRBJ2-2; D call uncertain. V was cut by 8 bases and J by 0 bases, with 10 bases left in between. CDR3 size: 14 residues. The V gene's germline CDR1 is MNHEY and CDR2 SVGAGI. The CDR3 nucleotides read TGTGCCAGCCCCACAGACCCGAACACCGGGGAGCTGTTTTTT. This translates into CASPTDPNTGELFF.

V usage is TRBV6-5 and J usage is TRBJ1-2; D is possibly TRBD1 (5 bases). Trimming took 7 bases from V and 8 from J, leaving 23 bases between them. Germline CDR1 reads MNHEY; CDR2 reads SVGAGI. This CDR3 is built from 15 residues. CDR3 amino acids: CASTRNTGILSGYTF. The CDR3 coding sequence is TGTGCCAGCACCAGAAACACAGGAATTCTCTCGGGCTACACCTTC.

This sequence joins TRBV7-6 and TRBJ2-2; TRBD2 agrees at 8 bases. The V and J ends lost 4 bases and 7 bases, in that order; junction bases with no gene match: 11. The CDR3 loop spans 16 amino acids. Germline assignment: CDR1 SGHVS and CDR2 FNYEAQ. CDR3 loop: CASSSNLGGASGELFF. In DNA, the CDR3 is TGTGCCAGCAGCTCCAATCTCGGGGGGGCGAGCGGGGAGCTGTTTTTT. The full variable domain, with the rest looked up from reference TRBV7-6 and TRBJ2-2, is GAGVSQSPRYKVTKRGQDVALRCDPISGHVSLYWYRQALGQGPEFLTYFNYEAQQDKSGLPNDRFSAERPEGSISTLTIQRTEQRDSAMYRCASSSNLGGASGELFFGEGSRLTVL.